This TCR beta chain was captured by sequencing in a study of T-cell reconstitution after alpha-beta-depleted transplantation in children. Study-wide findings and caveats: When one year had passed after transplant, most T-cell counts and diversity came from newly produced T cells. Surviving recipient cells, namely T cells and thymic progenitors, were the source of high day-60 TCRbeta diversity in some patients. Where alpha-beta T cells came from about two months after transplant was reportedly several hundred expanded graft clones.

Library preparation (for TCRbeta) was performed with unique molecular identifiers. A single record per CDR3 protein comes from TCRdb applying MiXCR to the PCR reads. The table has about 870,000 distinct CDR3 sequences, 16% seen once. This clonotype was counted a few times. The antigen is unknown. This CDR3 comprises 11 residues. Germline V gives CDR1 MNHNY, CDR2 SVGAGI (reference sequence). Unmatched junction bases numbered 3, after V lost 8 bases and J lost 5 bases. This chain links TRBV6-6 with TRBJ2-7; 7 positions agree with TRBD2. The source was PBMCs, mostly from graft donor cells, collected 360 days after TCRalphabeta/CD19-depleted stem cell transplant. This sequence was found in a male patient under 18 who had a stem cell transplant for acute lymphoblastic leukemia, so the T cells may come from the graft donor. CDR3: CASLGGDEQYF. CDR3 coding DNA: TGTGCCAGCCTGGGGGGGGACGAGCAGTACTTC.